Following are 28 T cell receptor beta chains from one sample sequenced in a study of blood T cell repertoires in COVID-19. Libraries were prepared by immunoSEQ multiplex PCR; TCRdb keeps only in-frame clonotypes and omits some of them. The repertoire consists of more than 40,000 clones, with around 90% occurring once and the leading ten covering about an eighth. Sequences were obtained from peripheral blood. The receptor set was obtained from a man at least 80 years old with acute or convalescent COVID-19.

The V call is TRBV7-8, the J call TRBJ2-1; TRBD2 matches at 7 bases. J was trimmed by 5 bases and V by 2 bases; bases with no gene match: 9. The CDR3 consists of 16 residues. The germline V gene encodes CDR1 SGHVS and CDR2 FQNEAQ. The CDR3 nucleotides read TGTGCCAGCAGCTTATTAGTCCCGAGCGGGAACAATGAGCAGTTCTTC. Translating gives CASSLLVPSGNNEQFF.

V usage is TRBV20-1 and J usage is TRBJ2-3; 12 nucleotides agree with TRBD1. The V and J ends lost 3 bases and 5 bases, in that order; junction bases with no gene match: 9. The CDR3 is made up of 16 amino acids. From germline, CDR1 is DFQATT and CDR2 SNEGSKA (reference sequence). The CDR3 region is CSASDRGQGAGDTQYF. CDR3 DNA: TGCAGTGCTAGTGATCGGGGACAGGGGGCTGGAGATACGCAGTATTTT.

CDR3 loop: CASSSAPSGSYTGELFF. In DNA, the CDR3 is TGTGCCAGCAGCTCAGCCCCTAGCGGCTCATACACCGGGGAGCTGTTTTTT. This sequence joins TRBV7-2 and TRBJ2-2, with 7 nucleotides matching TRBD2. The CDR3 spans 17 residues. Germline V lookup: CDR1 SGHTA, CDR2 FQGNSA. V lost 4 bases and J lost 3; bases outside the gene matches: 11.

This chain links TRBV7-9 with TRBJ2-3; 7 positions agree with TRBD1. The germline V gene encodes CDR1 SEHNR and CDR2 FQNEAQ (reference sequence). Trimming took 5 bases from V and 5 from J; bases not matched to a gene: 10. This CDR3 contains 15 residues. CDR3 loop: CASSALGRGRDTQYF. Written as DNA, the CDR3 is TGTGCCAGCAGCGCGCTGGGCAGGGGGAGAGATACGCAGTATTTT.

The rearrangement links TRBV30 to TRBJ2-1, with TRBD2 matching over 7 bases. The junction had 10 bases not matched to a gene; V was cut back by 2 bases and J by 0 bases. Germline V gives CDR1 GTSNPN, CDR2 SVGIG (reference sequence). CDR3 length: 17 amino acids. The CDR3, as DNA: TGTGCCTGGAGTAACCCGTGGCGGGGGACCTCCTACAATGAGCAGTTCTTC. Protein product: CAWSNPWRGTSYNEQFF.

The V and J genes are TRBV6-5 and TRBJ1-2; no clear D gene. This CDR3 has 14 amino acids. The ends were cut back, 7 bases at V and 3 bases at J, with 15 bases in the middle. Germline CDR1 is MNHEY and CDR2 is SVGAGI. CDR3 nucleotide sequence: TGTGCCAGCATTGCCCCCGGGGTGGACTATGGCTACACCTTC. Translated: CASIAPGVDYGYTF.

The chain is built from TRBV28 and TRBJ1-3; 7 bases agree with TRBD1. The CDR3 totals 14 residues. Trimming cost V 3 bases and J 4 bases; bases outside gene matches: 3. The germline V gene encodes CDR1 MDHEN and CDR2 SYDVKM. This CDR3 reads CASSLRGLGNTIYF. The CDR3 DNA follows: TGTGCCAGCAGTTTGAGGGGGCTGGGAAACACCATATATTTT.

The chain employs TRBV11-2 and TRBJ2-1; 9 nucleotides agree with TRBD1. V was pared by 1 base and J by 6 bases, with 4 bases of the junction left unmatched. CDR1 and CDR2 from the germline V gene are SGHAT and FQNNGV. The CDR3 extends over 15 amino acids. The CDR3 sequence is CASSLGGTGFNEQFF. CDR3 DNA sequence: TGTGCCAGCAGCTTAGGCGGGACAGGGTTCAATGAGCAGTTCTTC.

The chain joins TRBV2 to TRBJ2-7; D might be TRBD1 (6 bases). Germline V gene sequence: CDR1 SNHLY, CDR2 FYNNEI. The CDR3 has 12 amino acids. V lost 11 bases, J lost 6 bases, and 17 bases lay in between. The CDR3 DNA sequence: TGTGCCGCAGAACACAGGGCCGCCGAGCAGTACTTC. This sequence encodes CAAEHRAAEQYF.

The rearrangement joins TRBV7-8 to TRBJ2-4; 8 nucleotides agree with TRBD2. In germline, CDR1 is SGHVS, CDR2 FQNEAQ. The CDR3 consists of 18 residues. V lost 1 base and J lost 1; bases outside the gene matches: 9. DNA of the CDR3: TGTGCCAGCAGCTTAGGGCCTCACGGGGGGGCCGCCAAAAACATTCAGTACTTC. Amino acid sequence: CASSLGPHGGAAKNIQYF.

V usage is TRBV3-1 (or the pseudogene TRBV3-2) and J usage is TRBJ2-3; TRBD2 aligns across 7 bases. The CDR3 spans 15 residues. The ends lost 3 bases at V and 2 bases at J; junction bases unmatched: 5. Looked up from germline, CDR1 is LGHDT and CDR2 is YNNKEL (reference sequence). The CDR3 coding sequence is TGTGCCAGCAGCCATGCCGGGGGGATCACAGATACGCAGTATTTT. Encoded protein: CASSHAGGITDTQYF.

The V call is TRBV30, the J call TRBJ2-7; 10 bases agree with TRBD1. CDR1 is GTSNPN, CDR2 SVGIG, per germline (reference sequence). Trimming at V came to 3 bases and at J to 5 bases, leaving 4 bases not matched to a gene. The CDR3 has 13 residues. CDR3 loop: CAWSPGTGDEQYF. The DNA of the CDR3 is TGTGCCTGGAGCCCCGGGACAGGGGACGAGCAGTACTTC.

This clone was counted between two and nine times. The V and J genes are TRBV4-1 and TRBJ2-2; the D gene is possibly TRBD2 (6 bases). V was trimmed by 3 bases and J by 1 base, leaving 12 bases between them. CDR1 MGHRA and CDR2 YSYEKL come from the germline V gene. The CDR3 contains 16 residues. The CDR3 DNA reads as TGCGCCAGCAGCCAGCGGCTCGGGGGGAACACCGGGGAGCTGTTTTTT. Its protein is CASSQRLGGNTGELFF.

The chain combines TRBV7-6 with TRBJ2-7; D is possibly TRBD2 (7 bases). The CDR3 is 15 residues long. The germline V gene encodes CDR1 SGHVS and CDR2 FNYEAQ. V was pared by 5 bases and J by 6 bases, with 20 bases between. CDR3 sequence reads: CASSPEGGATFEQYF. CDR3 sequence (DNA): TGTGCCAGCAGCCCTGAGGGGGGGGCCACCTTCGAGCAGTACTTC.

The chain combines TRBV27 with TRBJ1-2; the D is unclear. With 4 bases removed from V and 7 bases from J, the gap between germline ends came to 10 bases. The CDR3 covers 12 residues. Per the germline V gene, CDR1 is MNHEY and CDR2 is SMNVEV (reference sequence). The CDR3 coding sequence is TGTGCCAGCAGTTCTAGTGTGGGTGGCTACACCTTC. Its translation is CASSSSVGGYTF.

V and J are TRBV5-1 and TRBJ2-5; no reliable D call. The CDR3 has 16 amino acids. Germline loops: CDR1 SGHRS, CDR2 YFSETQ. Trimming removed 0 bases at V and 1 base at J, with 13 bases between. The CDR3 protein is CASSLAGEAGQETQYF. CDR3 coding DNA: TGCGCCAGCAGCTTGGCTGGTGAGGCCGGCCAAGAGACCCAGTACTTC.

The chain has TRBV7-9 and TRBJ2-5; a possible D gene is TRBD1 (6 bases). The CDR3 has 13 residues. Between the trimmed V and J ends, which lost 6 bases and 5 bases, there was a span of 13 bases. CDR1 is SEHNR, CDR2 FQNEAQ, per germline (reference sequence). This CDR3 reads CASRPTGSETQYF. CDR3 DNA: TGTGCCAGCAGACCTACAGGGAGTGAGACCCAGTACTTC. The full variable domain, its missing parts supplied by reference TRBV7-9 and TRBJ2-5, is DTGVSQNPRHKITKRGQNVTFRCDPISEHNRLYWYRQTLGQGPEFLTYFQNEAQLEKSRLLSDRFSAERPKGSFSTLEIQRTEQGDSAMYLCASRPTGSETQYFGPGTRLLVL.

This chain joins TRBV7-9 and TRBJ1-1; D remains ambiguous. V was clipped by 0 bases and J by 1 base, with 9 bases between them. Germline-derived CDR1 and CDR2 are SEHNR and FQNEAQ (reference sequence). This CDR3 region has 15 residues. The CDR3 reads CASSLARQRNTEAFF. Written as DNA, the CDR3 is TGTGCCAGCAGCTTAGCCCGGCAGCGGAACACTGAAGCTTTCTTT.

This clone was recorded a few times. The chain carries TRBV19 and TRBJ2-5, with a weak D call TRBD2 (6 bases). The CDR3 length is 14 residues. Looked up from germline, CDR1 is LNHDA and CDR2 is SQIVND (reference sequence). Trimming took 6 bases from V and 4 from J, leaving 15 bases between them. The CDR3 coding sequence is TGTGCCAGTAGCCCCCGGCGGGGTGGAGAGACCCAGTACTTC. Translation gives CASSPRRGGETQYF.

The chain recombines TRBV6-5 with TRBJ1-6; 10 bases line up with TRBD1. Germline assignment: CDR1 MNHEY and CDR2 SVGAGI. The ends lost 5 bases at V and 7 bases at J; junction bases unmatched: 5. CDR3 length: 15 residues. The CDR3 sequence: CASSRQGAVNSPLHF. As DNA, the CDR3 is TGTGCCAGCAGTCGACAGGGGGCTGTGAATTCACCCCTCCACTTT.

The rearrangement uses TRBV11-2 and TRBJ2-7; the match to TRBD1 covers 8 bases. Germline loops: CDR1 SGHAT, CDR2 FQNNGV. Losses at the gene ends were 2 bases for V and 2 bases for J; bases not matched to a gene: 2. This CDR3 region has 14 residues. This CDR3 is CASSLRTGPYEQYF. The CDR3 DNA is TGTGCCAGCAGCTTAAGGACAGGGCCCTACGAGCAGTACTTC.

The V and J genes are TRBV11-3 and TRBJ2-5; the match to TRBD1 covers 9 bases. The ends lost 1 base at V and 1 base at J; junction bases unmatched: 1. This CDR3 comprises 15 residues. Per germline, CDR1 SGHNT and CDR2 YENEEA. The chain's CDR3 is CASSLGGQGQETQYF. The CDR3, as DNA: TGTGCCAGCAGCTTAGGGGGACAGGGCCAAGAGACCCAGTACTTC.

A remark on this clone: A junction boundary mismatches the germline segment, possibly from a read error. J is TRBJ1-2 and V is TRBV18, with D hard to call. Germline V lookup: CDR1 KGHSH, CDR2 LQKENI. CDR3 length: 13 residues. CDR3 nucleotides: TGTGCCAGCTCACCACCAGAATACTATGACTACACCTTC. It codes for CASSPPEYYDYTF.

The rearrangement links TRBV5-1 to TRBJ2-7; D is perhaps TRBD2 (6 bases). The germline V gene has CDR1 SGHRS and CDR2 YFSETQ. The CDR3 is made up of 13 amino acids. Trimming took off 4 bases at V and 6 bases at J, with 14 bases between the two ends. CDR3 sequence reads: CASSRGNSGEQYF. The DNA for the CDR3 is TGCGCCAGCAGCCGGGGGAACTCCGGCGAGCAGTACTTC.

The chain employs TRBV29-1 and TRBJ1-5; weak D call: TRBD1 (6 bases). This CDR3 comprises 12 residues. CDR1 SQVTM and CDR2 ANQGSEA come from the germline V gene. Deletions cut 7 bases from V and 0 bases from J, with 7 bases between. The CDR3 bases are TGCAGCGCAGGGGATAGCAATCAGCCCCAGCATTTT. It codes for CSAGDSNQPQHF.

The chain links TRBV29-1 to TRBJ2-5, with 10 bases lining up with TRBD1. The V gene end was trimmed by 7 bases and the J gene end by 5 bases; junction bases not matched to a gene: 7. The germline V gene encodes CDR1 SQVTM and CDR2 ANQGSEA. This CDR3 spans 13 amino acids. The CDR3 sequence: CSAGQGDGETQYF. As DNA, the CDR3 is TGCAGCGCCGGACAGGGGGATGGGGAGACCCAGTACTTC. Full variable domain (missing parts from reference TRBV29-1 and TRBJ2-5): SAVISQKPSRDICQRGTSLTIQCQVDSQVTMMFWYRQQPGQSLTLIATANQGSEATYESGFVIDKFPISRPNLTFSTLTVSNMSPEDSSIYLCSAGQGDGETQYFGPGTRLLVL.

The chain joins TRBV4-2 to TRBJ2-7; D is undetermined. The CDR3 is 15 residues long. CDR1 is LGHNA and CDR2 is YNFKEQ in the germline V gene. The germline V and J ends were trimmed by 0 bases and 3 bases, with 12 bases remaining between them. The CDR3 sequence is CASSQESNPHYEQYF. DNA of the CDR3: TGTGCCAGCAGCCAAGAATCCAACCCACACTACGAGCAGTACTTC.

The CDR3 bases are TGTGCCAGCACCAGGGTGGTTCTGGGTGCTTTCTTT. As protein: CASTRVVLGAFF. The gene calls are TRBV2 and TRBJ1-1, with D possibly being TRBD1 (5 bases). Trimming left V 7 bases short and J 11 bases short, with 17 bases between. Per the germline V gene, CDR1 is SNHLY and CDR2 is FYNNEI. The CDR3 sequence is 12 residues long.